This T cell receptor (beta chain) was obtained from a study of blood T cells in healthy people across ages. A few counts support this clonotype. V lost 11 bases and J 0 bases, leaving 11 bases between the germline ends. There are 12 residues in the CDR3. Germline-derived CDR1 and CDR2 are ENHRY and SYGVKD. Primed by a sample-barcoded 5' primer and a J-beta primer mix, a second PCR proceeded for roughly 6 to 12 cycles. Via MiXCR, TCRdb re-called the 5' RACE reads, giving one row per CDR3 protein. This sample has 1.5 million to 2 million distinct CDR3 sequences; under 30% occur once, and the top ten carry 7.7%.

Source material: blood. The TCR sequence derives from a woman in her 30s in good health. This rearrangement joins TRBV10-3 to TRBJ2-7; TRBD1 might be the D (5 bases). The CDR3 nucleotides are TGTGCCGTGGGCACAGGCTCCTACGAGCAGTACTTC. Its protein product is CAVGTGSYEQYF.